Listed below are T cell receptor beta chains from one sample, sequenced in a study of regulatory T cells in long-lasting Graves disease. One entry per CDR3 protein results from TCRdb running MiXCR on the multiplex PCR reads. This sample has fewer than 650,000 distinct CDR3 sequences, with approximately 15% found just once. These data were likewise used in another study, on T cells in Graves' hyperthyroidism and ophthalmopathy.

This sample comprised peripheral blood mononuclear cells (PBMCs), obtained at new diagnosis, from a patient treated with antithyroid drugs. These receptors all stem from a woman aged 25-40 years with Graves disease. Each CDR3 is given with its conserved first and last residue. Each record gives: CDR3 protein, CDR3 DNA, D gene, J gene, clone size, V gene. The D gene is left open where the match is weak. Part of the rows lack a size; the others show once, few, many or a class for expanded clones.

CDR3aa: CASSLVSGYSYEQYF
CDR3nt: TGTGCCAGCAGCTTAGTATCCGGATATTCCTACGAGCAGTACTTC
d_gene: .
j_gene: TRBJ2-7
abundance: many
v_gene: TRBV11-2

CDR3aa: CASSDSPGDGETQYF
CDR3nt: TGTGCCAGCAGTGACTCGCCAGGGGATGGCGAGACCCAGTACTTC
d_gene: .
j_gene: TRBJ2-5
abundance: many
v_gene: TRBV2

CDR3aa: CATSREAGARGPGNTIYF
CDR3nt: TGTGCCACCAGCAGAGAGGCTGGCGCGAGGGGGCCTGGAAACACCATATATTTT
d_gene: TRBD1
j_gene: TRBJ1-3
abundance: many
v_gene: TRBV15

CDR3aa: CASSLAGGSLYEQYF
CDR3nt: TGCGCCAGCAGCTTGGCAGGGGGAAGTCTCTACGAGCAGTACTTC
d_gene: TRBD1
j_gene: TRBJ2-7
abundance: .
v_gene: TRBV5-1

CDR3aa: CASSQKRTGFRAQETQYF
CDR3nt: TGTGCCAGCAGCCAGAAACGGACGGGATTCCGGGCGCAAGAGACCCAGTACTTC
d_gene: .
j_gene: TRBJ2-5
abundance: few
v_gene: TRBV7-9

CDR3aa: CASSYLAARSRYEQYF
CDR3nt: TGTGCCAGCAGTTACCTAGCTGCGCGATCCCGTTACGAGCAGTACTTC
d_gene: .
j_gene: TRBJ2-7
abundance: few
v_gene: TRBV6-5

CDR3aa: CASSFRGGRLTSGSGELFF
CDR3nt: TGTGCCAGCAGCTTCCGGGGCGGTAGGCTCACTTCGGGCTCCGGGGAGCTGTTTTTT
d_gene: .
j_gene: TRBJ2-2
abundance: few
v_gene: TRBV7-3

CDR3aa: CSARDGSSYNEQFF
CDR3nt: TGCAGTGCTAGAGATGGAAGCTCCTACAATGAGCAGTTCTTC
d_gene: .
j_gene: TRBJ2-1
abundance: many
v_gene: TRBV20-1

CDR3aa: CASSSGAAAKNIQYF
CDR3nt: TGTGCCAGCAGCTCGGGGGCTGCGGCCAAAAACATTCAGTACTTC
d_gene: .
j_gene: TRBJ2-4
abundance: few
v_gene: TRBV2

CDR3aa: CASSLVGKEQLF
CDR3nt: TGTGCCAGCAGCTTAGTCGGAAAGGAGCAGCTCTTC
d_gene: .
j_gene: TRBJ2-1
abundance: .
v_gene: TRBV7-2

CDR3aa: CASRKSGEGDTQYF
CDR3nt: TGTGCCAGCCGTAAATCCGGAGAGGGGGATACGCAGTATTTT
d_gene: .
j_gene: TRBJ2-3
abundance: few
v_gene: TRBV11-1

CDR3aa: CASSFNHWSSYNSPLHF
CDR3nt: TGTGCCAGCAGCTTCAATCACTGGAGCTCCTATAATTCACCCCTCCACTTT
d_gene: .
j_gene: TRBJ1-6
abundance: many
v_gene: TRBV7-8

CDR3aa: CASSVTQGVSNYGYTF
CDR3nt: TGTGCCAGCAGTGTAACTCAGGGGGTTTCTAACTATGGCTACACCTTC
d_gene: TRBD1
j_gene: TRBJ1-2
abundance: many
v_gene: TRBV2

CDR3aa: CASSTKRGSSYEQYF
CDR3nt: TGTGCCAGTAGTACCAAGCGGGGGAGCTCCTACGAGCAGTACTTC
d_gene: TRBD2
j_gene: TRBJ2-7
abundance: many
v_gene: TRBV19

CDR3aa: CASSLLGPLAGETQYF
CDR3nt: TGTGCCAGCAGCTTATTGGGACCACTCGCGGGGGAGACCCAGTACTTC
d_gene: .
j_gene: TRBJ2-5
abundance: .
v_gene: TRBV7-9

CDR3aa: CASGRGQQETQYF
CDR3nt: TGTGCTAGTGGTCGAGGACAGCAAGAGACCCAGTACTTC
d_gene: .
j_gene: TRBJ2-5
abundance: many
v_gene: TRBV12-5

CDR3aa: CSARAFGVSEKLFF
CDR3nt: TGCAGTGCTAGAGCATTTGGAGTGAGTGAAAAACTGTTTTTT
d_gene: .
j_gene: TRBJ1-4
abundance: .
v_gene: TRBV20-1

CDR3aa: CASSVGGDQPQHF
CDR3nt: TGTGCCAGCAGTGTCGGTGGGGATCAGCCCCAGCATTTT
d_gene: .
j_gene: TRBJ1-5
abundance: .
v_gene: TRBV6-4

CDR3aa: CASSSAGTFTEAFF
CDR3nt: TGTGCCAGCAGTTCCGCAGGGACGTTCACTGAAGCTTTCTTT
d_gene: .
j_gene: TRBJ1-1
abundance: .
v_gene: TRBV6-2/TRBV6-3

CDR3aa: CSARVGGSAEAFF
CDR3nt: TGCAGTGCTAGAGTAGGGGGCTCGGCTGAAGCTTTCTTT
d_gene: TRBD1
j_gene: TRBJ1-1
abundance: many
v_gene: TRBV20-1

CDR3aa: CASSFLLPGVTEAFF
CDR3nt: TGTGCCAGCAGTTTCCTTCTCCCAGGAGTGACTGAAGCTTTCTTT
d_gene: .
j_gene: TRBJ1-1
abundance: many
v_gene: TRBV28

CDR3aa: CASSFSPPGTEAFF
CDR3nt: TGTGCCAGCAGTTTCTCCCCGCCGGGGACTGAAGCTTTCTTT
d_gene: .
j_gene: TRBJ1-1
abundance: .
v_gene: TRBV12-3/TRBV12-4

CDR3aa: CASSPDSTSAYEQYF
CDR3nt: TGTGCCAGCAGCCCTGACAGTACTTCTGCGTACGAGCAGTACTTC
d_gene: .
j_gene: TRBJ2-7
abundance: many
v_gene: TRBV7-2

CDR3aa: CASSVAGGVRAFF
CDR3nt: TGTGCCAGCAGCGTAGCGGGCGGGGTCCGGGCTTTCTTT
d_gene: .
j_gene: TRBJ1-1
abundance: .
v_gene: TRBV9

CDR3aa: CASSSRADTQYF
CDR3nt: TGTGCCAGCAGCAGCAGAGCCGATACGCAGTATTTT
d_gene: .
j_gene: TRBJ2-3
abundance: many
v_gene: TRBV11-3

CDR3aa: CASSGGGSGGTDTQYF
CDR3nt: TGTGCCAGCAGCGGAGGCGGGAGTGGGGGCACAGATACGCAGTATTTT
d_gene: TRBD2
j_gene: TRBJ2-3
abundance: .
v_gene: TRBV4-2

CDR3aa: CGARDLRTVNTDTQYF
CDR3nt: TGCGGTGCTAGAGATCTCAGGACAGTGAACACAGATACGCAGTATTTT
d_gene: .
j_gene: TRBJ2-3
abundance: .
v_gene: TRBV20-1

CDR3aa: CASSQGGGRARNEQFF
CDR3nt: TGTGCCAGCAGCCAGGGCGGCGGGAGGGCGCGGAATGAGCAGTTCTTC
d_gene: TRBD2
j_gene: TRBJ2-1
abundance: many
v_gene: TRBV7-2

CDR3aa: CVAKGNTEAFF
CDR3nt: TGTGTCGCGAAGGGGAACACTGAAGCTTTCTTT
d_gene: .
j_gene: TRBJ1-1
abundance: many
v_gene: TRBV6-1

CDR3aa: CASSLVGYWGNTEAFF
CDR3nt: TGTGCCAGCAGCTTAGTGGGATACTGGGGAAACACTGAAGCTTTCTTT
d_gene: .
j_gene: TRBJ1-1
abundance: many
v_gene: TRBV7-2

CDR3aa: CASSQGMETQYF
CDR3nt: TGTGCCAGCAGCCAGGGCATGGAGACCCAGTACTTC
d_gene: .
j_gene: TRBJ2-5
abundance: .
v_gene: TRBV4-2

CDR3aa: CASSPRDSRNGPQHF
CDR3nt: TGTGCCAGCAGTCCCAGGGACAGCCGAAATGGACCCCAGCATTTT
d_gene: TRBD1
j_gene: TRBJ1-5
abundance: many
v_gene: TRBV27

CDR3aa: CASSSKGAKDTEAFF
CDR3nt: TGTGCCAGCAGCTCCAAGGGGGCTAAAGACACTGAAGCTTTCTTT
d_gene: TRBD1
j_gene: TRBJ1-1
abundance: many
v_gene: TRBV7-3

CDR3aa: CAAGLAGTYEQYF
CDR3nt: TGTGCCGCCGGACTAGCGGGAACCTACGAGCAGTACTTC
d_gene: TRBD2
j_gene: TRBJ2-7
abundance: .
v_gene: TRBV6-2/TRBV6-3

CDR3aa: CASSFFLTGGVAEAFF
CDR3nt: TGTGCCAGCAGCTTCTTTCTTACAGGAGGGGTTGCTGAAGCTTTCTTT
d_gene: .
j_gene: TRBJ1-1
abundance: many
v_gene: TRBV11-2

CDR3aa: CASSLDGGTSTGELFF
CDR3nt: TGTGCCAGCAGCTTAGATGGGGGGACAAGCACCGGGGAGCTGTTTTTT
d_gene: .
j_gene: TRBJ2-2
abundance: .
v_gene: TRBV11-2

CDR3aa: CATSDGMGKTQYF
CDR3nt: TGTGCCACCAGTGACGGGATGGGGAAGACCCAGTACTTC
d_gene: .
j_gene: TRBJ2-5
abundance: .
v_gene: TRBV24-1

CDR3aa: CASSQHSNQPQHF
CDR3nt: TGTGCCAGTAGTCAGCATAGCAATCAGCCCCAGCATTTT
d_gene: .
j_gene: TRBJ1-5
abundance: few
v_gene: TRBV19

CDR3aa: CASSSRGQPITYEQYF
CDR3nt: TGTGCCAGCAGCTCCCGGGGACAGCCGATAACCTACGAGCAGTACTTC
d_gene: TRBD1
j_gene: TRBJ2-7
abundance: .
v_gene: TRBV11-2

CDR3aa: CSASSTGGPFNEQFF
CDR3nt: TGCAGTGCTAGTTCTACCGGCGGCCCTTTTAATGAGCAGTTCTTC
d_gene: .
j_gene: TRBJ2-1
abundance: few
v_gene: TRBV20-1

CDR3aa: CATRPGGLQNIQYF
CDR3nt: TGTGCCACCCGTCCGGGGGGCCTCCAAAACATTCAGTACTTC
d_gene: .
j_gene: TRBJ2-4
abundance: few
v_gene: TRBV15

CDR3aa: CSARDRRLAGVWEQFF
CDR3nt: TGCAGTGCTAGAGATCGCCGGCTAGCGGGAGTCTGGGAGCAGTTCTTC
d_gene: TRBD2
j_gene: TRBJ2-1
abundance: many
v_gene: TRBV20-1

CDR3aa: CSARDLGGGGSPLHF
CDR3nt: TGCAGTGCTAGAGATCTGGGCGGGGGTGGTTCACCCCTCCACTTT
d_gene: .
j_gene: TRBJ1-6
abundance: many
v_gene: TRBV20-1

CDR3aa: CASSYSGGGRASYEQYF
CDR3nt: TGTGCCAGCAGTTACTCAGGGGGCGGGAGGGCCTCCTACGAGCAGTACTTC
d_gene: TRBD2
j_gene: TRBJ2-7
abundance: .
v_gene: TRBV6-5

CDR3aa: CAISESRVLLNTGELFF
CDR3nt: TGTGCCATCAGTGAGTCGAGAGTTTTGCTTAACACCGGGGAGCTGTTTTTT
d_gene: .
j_gene: TRBJ2-2
abundance: .
v_gene: TRBV10-3

CDR3aa: CASSLQTGTGRPQHF
CDR3nt: TGTGCCAGCAGCTTACAAACAGGGACGGGGAGGCCCCAGCATTTT
d_gene: .
j_gene: TRBJ1-5
abundance: few
v_gene: TRBV5-5

CDR3aa: CASSVGGAGALDEQFF
CDR3nt: TGTGCCAGCAGCGTAGGTGGAGCGGGCGCCTTAGATGAGCAGTTCTTC
d_gene: .
j_gene: TRBJ2-1
abundance: few
v_gene: TRBV9

CDR3aa: CASSQQRLAGYEQYF
CDR3nt: TGTGCCAGCAGTCAACAACGACTAGCGGGATACGAGCAGTACTTC
d_gene: TRBD2
j_gene: TRBJ2-7
abundance: many
v_gene: TRBV6-2/TRBV6-3

CDR3aa: CASSEGTYEQYF
CDR3nt: TGTGCCAGCAGTGAAGGGACTTACGAGCAGTACTTC
d_gene: .
j_gene: TRBJ2-7
abundance: many
v_gene: TRBV6-1

CDR3aa: CASSSPTSGIQETQYF
CDR3nt: TGTGCCAGCAGTTCCCCGACTAGCGGGATACAAGAGACCCAGTACTTC
d_gene: TRBD2
j_gene: TRBJ2-5
abundance: .
v_gene: TRBV28

CDR3aa: CASSLGLHSYEQYF
CDR3nt: TGCGCCAGCAGCTTGGGACTCCACTCCTACGAGCAGTACTTC
d_gene: .
j_gene: TRBJ2-7
abundance: once
v_gene: TRBV5-1

CDR3aa: CSAPEGFKGNSPLHF
CDR3nt: TGCAGTGCCCCGGAGGGGTTTAAGGGGAATTCACCCCTCCACTTT
d_gene: .
j_gene: TRBJ1-6
abundance: .
v_gene: TRBV20-1

CDR3aa: CASTQRESDYEQYF
CDR3nt: TGTGCCAGCACCCAGCGGGAGTCGGATTACGAGCAGTACTTC
d_gene: TRBD2
j_gene: TRBJ2-7
abundance: .
v_gene: TRBV9

CDR3aa: CASNPGGTNYVAGYTF
CDR3nt: TGTGCCAGCAACCCCGGGGGCACCAACTATGTAGCGGGCTACACCTTC
d_gene: .
j_gene: TRBJ1-2
abundance: many
v_gene: TRBV28